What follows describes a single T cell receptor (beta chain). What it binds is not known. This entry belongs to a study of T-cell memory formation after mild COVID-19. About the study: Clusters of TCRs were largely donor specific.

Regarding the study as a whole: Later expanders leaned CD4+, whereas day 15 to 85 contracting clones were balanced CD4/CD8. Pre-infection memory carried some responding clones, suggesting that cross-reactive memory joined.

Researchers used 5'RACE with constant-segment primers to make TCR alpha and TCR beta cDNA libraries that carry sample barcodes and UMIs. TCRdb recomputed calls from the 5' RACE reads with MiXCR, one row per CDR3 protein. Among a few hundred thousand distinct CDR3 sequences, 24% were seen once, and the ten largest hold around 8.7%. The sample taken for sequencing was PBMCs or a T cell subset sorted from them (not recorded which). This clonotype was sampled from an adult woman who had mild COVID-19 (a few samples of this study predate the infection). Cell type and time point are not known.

In nucleotides, the CDR3 is TGTGCCATCAGTGATACCGGGACTCCGGACGGGGAGACCCAGTACTTC. Encoded protein: CAISDTGTPDGETQYF. The rearrangement joins TRBV10-3 to TRBJ2-5; tentatively, D is TRBD2 (6 bases). Germline CDR1 and CDR2: ENHRY and SYGVKD. This CDR3 contains 16 residues. Trimming shortened V by 3 bases and J by 5 bases, and 19 bases separated the two germline ends.